This entry concerns a single T cell receptor beta chain. J lost 3 bases, V lost 3 bases, and 6 bases had no gene match. The CDR3 has 15 amino acids. CDR1 is SQVTM, CDR2 ANQGSEA, per germline. Original data processing: The authors estimated nucleated cell counts from reference gene primer amplification. TCRdb's table, derived via immunoSEQ multiplex PCR, lists solely in-frame clones and lacks some. V, J and clone size were drawn from that table, and D and trimming were deduced from the DNA. The sample carries under 200,000 clones, less than 90% recorded once. These data come from a study of blood T cell repertoires in COVID-19. In the study overall: Material from acute and convalescent COVID-19 was sourced from the United States, Italy and Spain. T cells, B-cell-depleted T cells, or PBMCs supplied cDNA or gDNA.

Everyone who took part was about 18 to 90 years old, and they came from some 23 US areas. This sequence joins TRBV29-1 and TRBJ2-1; 9 bases align to TRBD2. The sample taken for sequencing was PBMCs or T cells enriched from blood (not recorded which). This TCR derives from a woman aged 45 to 65 who had recovered from COVID-19. CDR3 in amino acids: CSVDQPAGGYNEQFF. The DNA of the CDR3 is TGCAGCGTTGACCAACCAGCGGGGGGCTACAATGAGCAGTTCTTC.